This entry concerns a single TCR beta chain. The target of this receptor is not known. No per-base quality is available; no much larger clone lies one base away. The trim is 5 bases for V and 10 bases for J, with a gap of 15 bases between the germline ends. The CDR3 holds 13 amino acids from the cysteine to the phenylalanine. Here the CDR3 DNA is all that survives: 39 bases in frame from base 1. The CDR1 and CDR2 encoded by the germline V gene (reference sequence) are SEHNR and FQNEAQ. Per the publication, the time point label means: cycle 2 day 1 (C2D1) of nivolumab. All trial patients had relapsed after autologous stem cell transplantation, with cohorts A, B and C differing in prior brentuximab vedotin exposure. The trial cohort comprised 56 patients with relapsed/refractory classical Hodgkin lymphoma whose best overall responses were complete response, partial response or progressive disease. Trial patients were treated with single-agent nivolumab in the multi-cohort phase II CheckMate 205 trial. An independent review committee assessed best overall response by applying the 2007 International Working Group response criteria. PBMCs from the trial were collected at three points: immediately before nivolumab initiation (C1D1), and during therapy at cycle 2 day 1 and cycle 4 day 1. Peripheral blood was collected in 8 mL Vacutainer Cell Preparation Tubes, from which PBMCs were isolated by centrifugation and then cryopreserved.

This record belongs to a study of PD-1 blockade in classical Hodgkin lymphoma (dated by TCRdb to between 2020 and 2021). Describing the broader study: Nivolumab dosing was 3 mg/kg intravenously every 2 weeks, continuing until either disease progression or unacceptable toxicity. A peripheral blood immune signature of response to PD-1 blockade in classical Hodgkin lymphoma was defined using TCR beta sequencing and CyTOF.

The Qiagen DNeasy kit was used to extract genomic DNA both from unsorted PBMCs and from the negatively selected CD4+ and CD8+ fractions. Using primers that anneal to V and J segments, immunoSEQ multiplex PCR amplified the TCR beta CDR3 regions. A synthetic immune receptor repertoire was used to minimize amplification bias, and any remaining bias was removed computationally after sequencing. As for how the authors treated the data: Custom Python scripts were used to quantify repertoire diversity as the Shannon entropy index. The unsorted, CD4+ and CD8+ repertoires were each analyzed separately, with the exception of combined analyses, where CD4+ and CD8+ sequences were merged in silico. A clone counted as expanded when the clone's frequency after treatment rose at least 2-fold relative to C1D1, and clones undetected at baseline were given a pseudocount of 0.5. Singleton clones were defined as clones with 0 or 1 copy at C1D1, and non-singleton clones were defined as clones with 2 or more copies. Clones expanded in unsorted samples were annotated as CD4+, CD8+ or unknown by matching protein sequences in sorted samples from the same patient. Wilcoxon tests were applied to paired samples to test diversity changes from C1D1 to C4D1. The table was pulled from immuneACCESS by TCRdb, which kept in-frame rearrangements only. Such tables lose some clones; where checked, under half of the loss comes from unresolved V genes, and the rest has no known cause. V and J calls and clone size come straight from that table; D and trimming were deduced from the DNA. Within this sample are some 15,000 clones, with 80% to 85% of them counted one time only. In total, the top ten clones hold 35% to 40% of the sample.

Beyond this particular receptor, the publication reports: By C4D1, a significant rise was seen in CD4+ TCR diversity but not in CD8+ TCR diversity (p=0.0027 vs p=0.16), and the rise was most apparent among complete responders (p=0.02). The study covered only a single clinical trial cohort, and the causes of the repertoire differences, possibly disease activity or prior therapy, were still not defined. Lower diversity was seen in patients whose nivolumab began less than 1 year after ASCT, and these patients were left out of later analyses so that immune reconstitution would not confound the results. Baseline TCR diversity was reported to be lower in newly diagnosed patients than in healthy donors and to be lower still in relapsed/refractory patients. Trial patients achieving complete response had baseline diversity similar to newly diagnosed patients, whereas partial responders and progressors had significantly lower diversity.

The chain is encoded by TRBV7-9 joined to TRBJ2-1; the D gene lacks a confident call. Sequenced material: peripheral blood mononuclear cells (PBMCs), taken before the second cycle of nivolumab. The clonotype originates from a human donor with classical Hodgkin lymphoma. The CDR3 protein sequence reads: CASSPPGSNEQFF. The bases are TGTGCCAGCAGCCCCCCTGGCTCTAACGAGCAGTTCTTC.